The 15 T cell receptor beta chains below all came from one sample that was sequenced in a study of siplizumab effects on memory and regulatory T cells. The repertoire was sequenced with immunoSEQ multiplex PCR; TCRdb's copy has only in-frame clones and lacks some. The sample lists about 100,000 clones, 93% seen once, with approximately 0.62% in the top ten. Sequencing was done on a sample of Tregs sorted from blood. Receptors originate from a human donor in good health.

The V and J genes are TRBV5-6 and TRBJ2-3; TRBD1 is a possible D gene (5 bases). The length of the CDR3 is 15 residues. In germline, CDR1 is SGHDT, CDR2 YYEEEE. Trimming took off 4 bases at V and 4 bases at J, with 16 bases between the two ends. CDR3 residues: CASSDIGRAPDTQYF. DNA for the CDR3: TGTGCCAGCAGCGACATCGGCAGGGCCCCAGATACGCAGTATTTT.

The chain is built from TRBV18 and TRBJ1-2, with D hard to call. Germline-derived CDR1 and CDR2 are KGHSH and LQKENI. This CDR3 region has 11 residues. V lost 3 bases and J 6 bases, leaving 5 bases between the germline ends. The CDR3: CASSPGDGYTF. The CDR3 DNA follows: TGTGCCAGCTCACCGGGTGATGGCTACACCTTC.

CDR3 coding DNA: TGTGCCAGCAGCTTGGCCGGCTGGTACGAGCAGTACTTC. Translating gives CASSLAGWYEQYF. This chain uses TRBV5-6 with TRBJ2-7; D not certain. CDR3 size: 13 residues. V lost 0 bases and J 4 bases, leaving 8 bases between the germline ends. Germline V lookup: CDR1 SGHDT, CDR2 YYEEEE.

Written as DNA, the CDR3 is TGCGCCAGCAGCTTGGTCGCAGCCGCTCCTCCGTTCTTC. Its translation: CASSLVAAAPPFF. V usage is TRBV5-1 and J usage is TRBJ2-1; D remains unclear. The CDR3 is 13 residues long. Germline V CDR1 and CDR2: SGHRS, YFSETQ. V was clipped by 0 bases and J by 15 bases, with 16 bases between them.

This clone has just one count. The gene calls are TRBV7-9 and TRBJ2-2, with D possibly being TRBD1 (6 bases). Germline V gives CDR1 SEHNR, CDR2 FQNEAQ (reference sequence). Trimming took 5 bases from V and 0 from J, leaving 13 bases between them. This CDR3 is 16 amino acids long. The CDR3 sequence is CASSKLGTTNTGELFF. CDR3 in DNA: TGTGCCAGCAGCAAACTCGGGACAACGAACACCGGGGAGCTGTTTTTT.

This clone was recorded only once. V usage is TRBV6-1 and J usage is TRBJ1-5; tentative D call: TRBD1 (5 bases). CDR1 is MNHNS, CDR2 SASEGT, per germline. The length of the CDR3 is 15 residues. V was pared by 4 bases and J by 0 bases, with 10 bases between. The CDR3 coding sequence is TGTGCCAGCAGTGTTCAGGGATATAGCAATCAGCCCCAGCATTTT. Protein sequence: CASSVQGYSNQPQHF.

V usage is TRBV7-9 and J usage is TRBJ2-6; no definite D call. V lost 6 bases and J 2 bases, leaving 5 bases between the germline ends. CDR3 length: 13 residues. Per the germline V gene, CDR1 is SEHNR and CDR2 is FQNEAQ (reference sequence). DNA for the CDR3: TGTGCCAGCAGTCCCCCTGGGGCCAACGTCCTGACTTTC. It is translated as CASSPPGANVLTF.

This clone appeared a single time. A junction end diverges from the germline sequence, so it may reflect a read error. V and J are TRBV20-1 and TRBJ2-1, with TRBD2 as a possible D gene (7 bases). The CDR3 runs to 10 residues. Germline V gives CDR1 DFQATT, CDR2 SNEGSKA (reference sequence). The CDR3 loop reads CSASWGREIF. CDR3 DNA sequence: TGCAGTGCTAGCTGGGGGCGGGAGATCTTC.

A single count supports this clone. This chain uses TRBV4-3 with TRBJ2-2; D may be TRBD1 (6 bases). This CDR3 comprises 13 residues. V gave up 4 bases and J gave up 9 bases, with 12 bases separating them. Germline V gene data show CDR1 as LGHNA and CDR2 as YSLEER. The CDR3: CASSLIQGRELFF. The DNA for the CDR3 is TGCGCCAGCAGCCTAATACAGGGCAGGGAGCTGTTTTTT.

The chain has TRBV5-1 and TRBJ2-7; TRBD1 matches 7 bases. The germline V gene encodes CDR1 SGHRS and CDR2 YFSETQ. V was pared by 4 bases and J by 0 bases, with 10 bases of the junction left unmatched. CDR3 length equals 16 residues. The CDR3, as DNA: TGCGCCAGCAGCCTAGAACCGACAGGGAACTCCTACGAGCAGTACTTC. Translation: CASSLEPTGNSYEQYF.

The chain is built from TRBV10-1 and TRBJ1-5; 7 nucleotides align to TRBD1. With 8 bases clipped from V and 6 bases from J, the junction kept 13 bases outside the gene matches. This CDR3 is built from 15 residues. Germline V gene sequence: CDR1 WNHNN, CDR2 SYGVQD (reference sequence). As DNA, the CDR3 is TGCGCCAGCCCTCAAGAGGGGGCGTTTGGTCAGCCCCAGCATTTT. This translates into CASPQEGAFGQPQHF.

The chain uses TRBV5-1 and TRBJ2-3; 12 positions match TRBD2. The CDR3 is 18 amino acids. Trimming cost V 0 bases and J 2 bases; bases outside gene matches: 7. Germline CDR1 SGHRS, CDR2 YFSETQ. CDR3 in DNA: TGCGCCAGCAGCTTGGTGGCTAGCGGGGGGGCATCCACAGATACGCAGTATTTT. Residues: CASSLVASGGASTDTQYF.

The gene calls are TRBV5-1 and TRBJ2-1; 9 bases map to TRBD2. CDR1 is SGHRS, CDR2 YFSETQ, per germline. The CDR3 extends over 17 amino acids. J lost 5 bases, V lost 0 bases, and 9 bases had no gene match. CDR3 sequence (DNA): TGCGCCAGCAGCTTGGTTGAGAGCGGGAGGTCGAACAATGAGCAGTTCTTC. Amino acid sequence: CASSLVESGRSNNEQFF.

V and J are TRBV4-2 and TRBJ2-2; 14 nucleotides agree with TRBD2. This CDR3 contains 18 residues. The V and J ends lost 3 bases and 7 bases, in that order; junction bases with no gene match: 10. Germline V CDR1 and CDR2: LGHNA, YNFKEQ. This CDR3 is CASSHSRLAGGPGGELFF. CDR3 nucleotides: TGTGCCAGCAGCCACTCCCGACTAGCGGGGGGGCCCGGCGGGGAGCTGTTTTTT.

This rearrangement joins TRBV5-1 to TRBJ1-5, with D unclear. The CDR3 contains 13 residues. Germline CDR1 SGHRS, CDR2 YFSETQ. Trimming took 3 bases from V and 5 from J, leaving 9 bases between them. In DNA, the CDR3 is TGCGCCAGCAGCTCGGACGGGTATCAGCCCCAGCATTTT. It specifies CASSSDGYQPQHF.